This T cell receptor beta chain was identified in a study of blood T cell repertoires in COVID-19. For the study at large: Acute and convalescent COVID-19 samples came from the United States, Italy and Spain. T cells, B-cell-depleted T cells, or PBMCs supplied cDNA or gDNA.

TCRdb keeps only in-frame clones here, not all; method: immunoSEQ multiplex PCR. The sample holds approximately 160,000 clones, roughly 81% seen once. V lost 7 bases and J lost 3, with 15 bases in between. The CDR3 covers 15 residues. From germline, CDR1 is SGHTA and CDR2 FQGNSA. The rearrangement uses TRBV7-2 and TRBJ2-2; D may be TRBD1 (5 bases). This sequence was found in a man aged 35-49 years who had recovered from COVID-19. The specimen sequenced was peripheral blood. CDR3 nucleotide sequence: TGTGCCAGCATACCGGGCAGGGCGGACACCGGGGAGCTGTTTTTT. It yields the protein CASIPGRADTGELFF.